A selection of T cell receptor beta chains follows, all from one sample in a study of T cells after yellow fever vaccination. Via MiXCR, TCRdb re-called the 5' RACE reads, giving one row per CDR3 protein. The repertoire has about 580,000 distinct CDR3 sequences, 17% of them found once; the top ten carry approximately 15%. The input for sequencing was PBMCs, taken less than 6 days after the first yellow fever vaccination. These receptors all come from a man between 18 and 29 years old who received the YFV17D yellow fever vaccine. Both conserved end residues are part of each CDR3. The D gene is left open where the match is weak. Clone size, where shown, is once, few, many, or a class for clones that have expanded.

TRBD1	TRBV7-2	TRBJ1-2	NA	TGTGCCAGCAGCTTAGCGTGGACTTCGACAGGGACGAATGGCTACACCTTC	CASSLAWTSTGTNGYTF
TRBD2	TRBV30	TRBJ2-2	NA	TGTGCCTGGATGGAGGGGAGGGTCGGGGAGCTGTTTTTT	CAWMEGRVGELFF
TRBD1	TRBV10-2	TRBJ2-7	NA	TGCGCCAGCAGGGACAGGTCTGCCTACGAGCAGTACTTC	CASRDRSAYEQYF
NA	TRBV6-5	TRBJ2-1	few	TGTGCCAGCAGTTACTCCGGGACGGGTCTTTTCTATGAGCAGTTCTTC	CASSYSGTGLFYEQFF
TRBD2	TRBV7-9	TRBJ2-3	few	TGTGCCAGCAGCCCTACTAGCGGGGCGGGCACAGATACGCAGTATTTT	CASSPTSGAGTDTQYF
NA	TRBV20-1	TRBJ2-1	few	TGCAGTGCTAGCTCCCAGGGCTACAATGAGCAGTTCTTC	CSASSQGYNEQFF
NA	TRBV7-2	TRBJ2-5	few	TGTGCCAGCAGCTTAGTTTCACAGGATGGGACCCAGTACTTC	CASSLVSQDGTQYF
NA	TRBV6-5	TRBJ2-1	few	TGTGCCAGCAGTTACGCCCCGGGCAGGTCCTCCAATGAGCAGTTCTTC	CASSYAPGRSSNEQFF
NA	TRBV29-1	TRBJ2-5	NA	TGCAGCGGGAGCAGGGACCTACAAGAGACCCAGTACTTC	CSGSRDLQETQYF
NA	TRBV12-3/TRBV12-4	TRBJ2-7	many	TGTGCCAGCACCGGTAGGAGCTCCTACGAGCAGTACTTC	CASTGRSSYEQYF
TRBD1	TRBV10-3	TRBJ1-5	once	TGTGCCATCAGTGAGGGGGACAGGTACAATCAGCCCCAGCATTTT	CAISEGDRYNQPQHF
TRBD1	TRBV28	TRBJ1-2	few	TGTGCCAGCAGTTTTGGGGGACAGCCAGGCTACACCTTC	CASSFGGQPGYTF
NA	TRBV7-9	TRBJ1-1	many	TGCGCCAGCAGCTTGACAGGGAACACTGAAGCTTTCTTT	CASSLTGNTEAFF
NA	TRBV19	TRBJ2-1	NA	TGTGCCAGTAGTATTTCTAGCAGGTATAGTGAGCAGTTCTTC	CASSISSRYSEQFF
NA	TRBV2	TRBJ1-5	few	TGTGCCAGCACTTCTTCTTATAGCAATCAGCCCCAGCATTTT	CASTSSYSNQPQHF
NA	TRBV20-1	TRBJ2-1	few	TGCAGTGCTAGAGGAGGCGGCTCGTATGAGCAGTTCTTC	CSARGGGSYEQFF
NA	TRBV12-3/TRBV12-4	TRBJ1-2	many	TGTGCCAGCAGTTTGTTTACAACTAACTATGGCTACACCTTC	CASSLFTTNYGYTF
NA	TRBV7-9	TRBJ1-2	NA	TGTGCCAGCAGCTTAGGAGGGTCGGAGGGCTACACCTTC	CASSLGGSEGYTF
NA	TRBV20-1	TRBJ1-5	NA	TGCAGTGCTTGGACGGGGCAACTATATCAGCCCCAGCATTTT	CSAWTGQLYQPQHF
TRBD1	TRBV6-2/TRBV6-3	TRBJ1-5	few	TGTGCCAGCAGATCCGACAGGGGAAGCAATCAGCCCCAGCATTTT	CASRSDRGSNQPQHF
TRBD2	TRBV4-3	TRBJ2-1	NA	TGCGCCAGCAGCCCAAGGGCTAGCGGGGGTCGGGAGCAGTTCTTC	CASSPRASGGREQFF
NA	TRBV24-1	TRBJ2-2	few	TGTGCCACCAGTGATCGACGTGGCGCCGGGGAGCTGTTTTTT	CATSDRRGAGELFF
NA	TRBV5-8	TRBJ2-3	many	TGTGCCAGCAGCTCTGGGAGTACTAGCACCGCAGATACGCAGTATTTT	CASSSGSTSTADTQYF
NA	TRBV7-9	TRBJ2-1	NA	TGTGCCAGCAGTCGCGGGTCGGGGACCGTCGGGCACAATGAGCAGTTCTTC	CASSRGSGTVGHNEQFF
NA	TRBV6-2/TRBV6-3	TRBJ1-4	NA	TGTGCCAGCGCCAACAAGGGAACTAATGAAAAACTGTTTTTT	CASANKGTNEKLFF
TRBD2	TRBV7-2	TRBJ2-5	few	TGTGCCAGCAGCTTATTACGTACGGGGGGCCAAGAGACCCAGTACTTC	CASSLLRTGGQETQYF
NA	TRBV10-3	TRBJ2-1	few	TGTGCCATCAGTGCAGGGGACAATGAGCAGTTCTTC	CAISAGDNEQFF
NA	TRBV12-3/TRBV12-4	TRBJ1-5	NA	TGTGCCAGCAGTTTGGGGGGGCATCTCCAGCCCCAGCATTTT	CASSLGGHLQPQHF
TRBD2	TRBV4-3	TRBJ2-1	NA	TGCGCCAGCAGCCAAACTGTAGCGGGGCTTTCCTACAATGAGCAGTTCTTC	CASSQTVAGLSYNEQFF
TRBD1	TRBV7-9	TRBJ1-2	NA	TGTGCCAGCAGCTCGGACAGGGAAAACTATGGCTACACCTTC	CASSSDRENYGYTF
NA	TRBV29-1	TRBJ2-3	NA	TGCAGCGTTGGAACGGGGTCTGTCACAGATACGCAGTATTTT	CSVGTGSVTDTQYF
NA	TRBV4-1	TRBJ1-4	NA	TGCGCCAGCAGCCACGCCAGGGGAGAAAAACTGTTTTTT	CASSHARGEKLFF
NA	TRBV27	TRBJ1-1	many	TGTGCCAGCAGTTTAAATAGGGGAGGCACTGAAGCTTTCTTT	CASSLNRGGTEAFF
NA	TRBV11-2	TRBJ2-2	few	TGTGCCAGCAGCTTTTCCGGCAACATCAACGCCGGGGAGCTGTTTTTT	CASSFSGNINAGELFF
NA	TRBV12-3/TRBV12-4	TRBJ1-2	NA	TGTGCCAGCTCTCCAACGTTGGACTTCTATGGCTACACCTTC	CASSPTLDFYGYTF
NA	TRBV5-1	TRBJ2-2	few	TGCGCCAGCAGCTTGTTTTCCCCCGTAGGAGGGGTTAAGAACACCGGGGAGCTGTTTTTT	CASSLFSPVGGVKNTGELFF
NA	TRBV4-1	TRBJ2-1	NA	TGCGCCAGCAGCCCTGGGGGGGGGCCTTACAATGAGCAGTTCTTC	CASSPGGGPYNEQFF
NA	TRBV7-2	TRBJ2-1	NA	TGTGCCAGCAGCTTAGGGGTAGCGGACAATGAGCAGTTCTTC	CASSLGVADNEQFF
NA	TRBV5-4	TRBJ2-7	few	TGTGCCAGCAGCTTGATCGAAGGATACGAGCAGTACTTC	CASSLIEGYEQYF
TRBD2	TRBV19	TRBJ2-2	few	TGTGCCAGTAGTGTTTCTAGCGGGGCGAACACCGGGGAGCTGTTTTTT	CASSVSSGANTGELFF
NA	TRBV15	TRBJ1-1	NA	TGTGCCACCAGCAGAGATAACACTGAAGCTTTCTTT	CATSRDNTEAFF
NA	TRBV7-9	TRBJ2-7	NA	TGTGCCAGCAGCTCCCTCCTCGGGCAGGAAGAGCAGTACTTC	CASSSLLGQEEQYF
TRBD1	TRBV6-5	TRBJ1-1	NA	TGTGCCAGCACCCCGGACAGGGGATCGGCTTTCTTT	CASTPDRGSAFF
TRBD1	TRBV10-3	TRBJ2-5	NA	TGTGCCATCAGGCCGGGACAGGGGTCAGAGACCCAGTACTTC	CAIRPGQGSETQYF
NA	TRBV12-3/TRBV12-4	TRBJ1-1	many	TGTGCCAGCAGCCCAGGTGGGGGGCTTATGAACACTGAAGCTTTCTTT	CASSPGGGLMNTEAFF
NA	TRBV10-2	TRBJ2-7	NA	TGCGCCAGCAGTGATCCGGGTTCCTCCTACGAGCAGTACTTC	CASSDPGSSYEQYF
NA	TRBV27	TRBJ1-2	few	TGTGCCAGCAGTTTCGTCAACTATGGCTACACCTTC	CASSFVNYGYTF
NA	TRBV6-4	TRBJ2-2	few	TGTGCCAGCAGAGCTAAGGGGGCCGGGGAGCTGTTTTTT	CASRAKGAGELFF
NA	TRBV20-1	TRBJ1-1	few	TGCAGTGCTAGAGGGCAGGGTTTTGACACTGAAGCTTTCTTT	CSARGQGFDTEAFF
NA	TRBV7-2	TRBJ2-5	few	TGTGCCAGCAGCTTGAGCTTCGTGCGGGAGACCCAGTACTTC	CASSLSFVRETQYF
TRBD2	TRBV7-2	TRBJ2-3	NA	TGTGCCAGCGGGAGGGGCGGAGATACGCAGTATTTT	CASGRGGDTQYF